Listed below are T cell receptor beta chains from one sample, sequenced in a study of vaccination effects on CD4 cells after COVID-19. Profiled with immunoSEQ multiplex PCR; TCRdb holds only in-frame clones, not every one. The sample lists 30,000 to 35,000 clones; 60% to 75% were seen once. The antigens for these receptors are not known. Specimen: CD4+ T cells from PBMCs cultured with HCoV-OC43 spike peptides, collected before COVID-19 vaccination. These receptors originate from a human donor who received a COVID-19 vaccine. Both conserved end residues are part of each CDR3. The order of the fields is D gene, V gene, clone size, J gene, CDR3 DNA, CDR3 protein. A D gene is named only where the DNA matches it firmly. Clone size is not always given. Where it is, it says once, few, many or a class for expanded clones.

.	TRBV4-2	.	TRBJ2-7	TGTGCCAGCAGCCAAGACCGTAAGCAGGAAACGCAGTACTTC	CASSQDRKQETQYF
.	TRBV5-1	.	TRBJ1-1	TGCGCCAGCAGCCTCACCCTGGGGGGGGCCACTGAAGCTTTCTTT	CASSLTLGGATEAFF
.	TRBV3-1/TRBV3-2	.	TRBJ1-2	TGTGCCAGCAGCCAAGAAAGTTTCGGGACGGCCGTAGGCTACACCTTC	CASSQESFGTAVGYTF
.	TRBV6-2/TRBV6-3	.	TRBJ2-7	TGTGCCAGCAGTTACCCCAGGCTAACACCCTACGAGCAGTACTTC	CASSYPRLTPYEQYF
.	TRBV5-5	.	TRBJ2-6	TGTGCCAGCAGCTTGGCCACAGGCTCTGGGGCCAACGTCCTGACTTTC	CASSLATGSGANVLTF
.	TRBV7-9	.	TRBJ2-5	TGTGCCAGCAGCTTAGCTGGGGGCATGTGGGAGACCCAGTACTTC	CASSLAGGMWETQYF
TRBD1	TRBV7-8	.	TRBJ1-1	TGTGCCAGCAGCTATCCGGGACAGGGGACTAAGAACACTGAAGCTTTCTTT	CASSYPGQGTKNTEAFF
TRBD2	TRBV2	.	TRBJ2-1	TGTGCCAGCAGGGCAGGACTAGGAAGTGAGCAGTTCTTC	CASRAGLGSEQFF
TRBD2	TRBV7-8	.	TRBJ2-1	TGTGCCAGCAGCCCTCCCCGGACTAGCTCCTACAATGAGCAGTTCTTC	CASSPPRTSSYNEQFF
.	TRBV30	few	TRBJ1-5	TGTGCCTGGAGTAGCATGACCGTGGGTCAGCCCCAGCATTTT	CAWSSMTVGQPQHF
TRBD1	TRBV4-1	.	TRBJ2-1	TGCGCCAGCAGGCGCGCCGGGACAGGACCACTTGATGAGCAGTTCTTC	CASRRAGTGPLDEQFF
TRBD1	TRBV24-1	.	TRBJ1-2	TGTGCCACCAGTGATTTTGACAGGGCCTATGGCTACACCTTC	CATSDFDRAYGYTF
TRBD1	TRBV2	.	TRBJ1-2	TGTGCCAGCAGTGCGGGACAGGGGAGGTATGGCTACACCTTC	CASSAGQGRYGYTF
.	TRBV29-1	few	TRBJ1-4	TGCAGCGTCCGAGTCGGGGGTGGAGGGGAAAAACTGTTTTTT	CSVRVGGGGEKLFF
.	TRBV12-3/TRBV12-4	.	TRBJ2-7	TGTGCCAGCAGTTTAGGGTTCGAGCAGTACTTC	CASSLGFEQYF
TRBD1	TRBV9	.	TRBJ2-6	TGTGCCAGCAGCACCTTACCGGGACAGGGAAGGACTGGGGCCAACGTCCTGACTTTC	CASSTLPGQGRTGANVLTF
.	TRBV4-2	medium-sized	TRBJ1-1	TGTGCCAGCAGCCAAGATCTTTGGACGAACACTGAAGCTTTCTTT	CASSQDLWTNTEAFF
TRBD2	TRBV6-4	.	TRBJ2-1	TGTGCCAGCAGTGAAATGGCGGGAGTAAGCTACAATGAGCAGTTCTTC	CASSEMAGVSYNEQFF
TRBD2	TRBV27	.	TRBJ2-5	TGTGCCAGGCCGACTAGCGGGAGACTGGAGACCCAGTACTTC	CARPTSGRLETQYF
.	TRBV4-2	.	TRBJ2-2	TGTGCCAGCGGCCTAGAGGAGAACACCGGGGAGCTGTTTTTT	CASGLEENTGELFF
.	TRBV7-2	.	TRBJ2-2	TGTGCCAGCAGCTTCGTGACAGGAACCACCGGGGAGCTGTTTTTT	CASSFVTGTTGELFF
.	TRBV7-2	.	TRBJ1-2	TGTGCCAGCAGCCCGACGGGGGTTGGCTACACCTTC	CASSPTGVGYTF
TRBD1	TRBV5-8	.	TRBJ2-2	TGTGCCAGCAGCCGCGACAGGGGGCTGAGCGGGGAGCTGTTTTTT	CASSRDRGLSGELFF
TRBD1	TRBV6-5	.	TRBJ2-3	TGTGCCAGCACCATCCGGGACAGGGGCCGAGATACGCAGTATTTT	CASTIRDRGRDTQYF
.	TRBV10-3	.	TRBJ2-3	TGTGCCATCAAGTTGAACGCAGATACGCAGTATTTT	CAIKLNADTQYF
.	TRBV5-6	.	TRBJ2-1	TGTGCCAGCAGGTCAGGGATTTACAATGAGCAGTTCTTC	CASRSGIYNEQFF
.	TRBV6-5	.	TRBJ1-4	TGTGCCAGCAGTTACAGCTATCGAGGAGAAAAACTGTTTTTT	CASSYSYRGEKLFF
.	TRBV6-5	.	TRBJ2-3	TGTGCCAGCAGCCCCGGGTGGGCCACAGATACGCAGTATTTT	CASSPGWATDTQYF
TRBD1	TRBV2	few	TRBJ2-1	TGTGCCAGCCGCCCGCGGAGTTGGGACAGGAACAATGAGCAGTTCTTC	CASRPRSWDRNNEQFF
TRBD1	TRBV27	.	TRBJ1-1	TGTGCCAGCAGTTTAGAAAAGGGGGCGACGTACACTGAAGCTTTCTTT	CASSLEKGATYTEAFF
.	TRBV5-4	.	TRBJ1-6	TGTGCCAGCAGCTCAGGAGGGGTGCCCATAAATTCACCCCTCCACTTT	CASSSGGVPINSPLHF
.	TRBV27	.	TRBJ2-2	TGTGCCAGCAGACCCGATTGGGGCCAGAACACCGGGGAGCTGTTTTTT	CASRPDWGQNTGELFF
TRBD2	TRBV18	.	TRBJ2-3	TGTGCCAGCTCCGGGACTAGCGGGAGCACAGATACGCAGTATTTT	CASSGTSGSTDTQYF
.	TRBV5-4	.	TRBJ1-3	TGTGCCAGCAGCTTCAGAGGAAACACCATATATTTT	CASSFRGNTIYF
.	TRBV29-1	once	TRBJ1-1	TGCAGCGCCGGTAGGGCCAGCATGAACACTGAAGCTTTCTTT	CSAGRASMNTEAFF
.	TRBV4-1	.	TRBJ2-3	TGCGCCAGCAGCCATAAATCCCAGGGACCTAGCACAGATACGCAGTATTTT	CASSHKSQGPSTDTQYF
.	TRBV30	.	TRBJ1-2	TGTGCCTGGAGCGAACAGGATGGCTACACCTTC	CAWSEQDGYTF
TRBD1	TRBV3-1/TRBV3-2	once	TRBJ2-7	TGTGCCAGCAGCCTTCCCGGGACAGGGAACCACGAGCAGTACTTC	CASSLPGTGNHEQYF
.	TRBV19	.	TRBJ2-1	TGTGCCAGTAGTATAGACTCTAGCCAGTCCTACAATGAGCAGTTCTTC	CASSIDSSQSYNEQFF
.	TRBV13	.	TRBJ2-1	TGTGCCAGCACCTTTGGGGGGACTTACAATGAGCAGTTCTTC	CASTFGGTYNEQFF
.	TRBV7-9	.	TRBJ1-5	TGTGCCAGCAGCCCGAGTATTGGCAATCAGCCCCAGCATTTT	CASSPSIGNQPQHF
.	TRBV21-1	.	TRBJ1-6	TGTGCCAGCAGCAAGCTCCCCACGGGGTCACCCCTCCACTTT	CASSKLPTGSPLHF
TRBD2	TRBV5-5	.	TRBJ2-1	TGTGCCAGCAGTACCGGGACTAGCGGGTCGAGCTCCTACAATGAGCAGTTCTTC	CASSTGTSGSSSYNEQFF
TRBD2	TRBV19	.	TRBJ2-1	TGTGCCAGTAGTCCTCGGGGTAGCGGGGTAGGTTACAATGAGCAGTTCTTC	CASSPRGSGVGYNEQFF
.	TRBV19	.	TRBJ1-5	TGTGCCAGTAATACCCTCCCAGGGTTAGGGAATCAGCCCCAGCATTTT	CASNTLPGLGNQPQHF
.	TRBV10-2	.	TRBJ2-3	TGCGCCAGCGGAGTAGCAGGGAGCACAGATACGCAGTATTTT	CASGVAGSTDTQYF
TRBD2	TRBV30	once	TRBJ2-4	TGTGCCTGGGCCGGGGGGGCCAAAAACATTCAGTACTTC	CAWAGGAKNIQYF
.	TRBV6-5	.	TRBJ1-2	TGTGCCAGCAGTTCCGGAGGCTATGGCTACACCTTC	CASSSGGYGYTF